Listed below are T cell receptor beta chains from one sample, sequenced in a study of preoperative IRX-2 immunotherapy in early breast cancer. TCRdb keeps only in-frame clones here, not all; method: immunoSEQ multiplex PCR. The data hold about 43,000 clones, with about 95% observed a single time. The specimen comprised tumor tissue, sampled after IRX-2 immunotherapy. Receptor source: a human donor with breast cancer. CDR3s include the opening cysteine and the closing phenylalanine or tryptophan.

J: TRBJ2-3; V: TRBV7-9; CDR3: CASSSRNRVRTQYF
J: TRBJ2-7; V: TRBV29-1; CDR3: CSVEGGNWDEQYF
J: TRBJ1-5; V: TRBV25-1; CDR3: CASSSNPRAGEGQPQHF
J: TRBJ2-5; V: TRBV5-1; CDR3: CAGPIGETQYF
J: TRBJ2-3; V: TRBV19; CDR3: CASSTRRETGATDTQYF
J: TRBJ1-4; V: TRBV30; CDR3: CASRSNSGEKLFF
J: TRBJ1-1; V: TRBV6-5; CDR3: CASSYTGQGSNTEAFF
J: TRBJ2-3; V: TRBV28; CDR3: CATHGSVDTQYF
J: TRBJ1-2; V: TRBV5-5; CDR3: CASSLSSTTNYGYTF
J: TRBJ2-7; V: TRBV6-5; CDR3: CASSYSWAEQYF